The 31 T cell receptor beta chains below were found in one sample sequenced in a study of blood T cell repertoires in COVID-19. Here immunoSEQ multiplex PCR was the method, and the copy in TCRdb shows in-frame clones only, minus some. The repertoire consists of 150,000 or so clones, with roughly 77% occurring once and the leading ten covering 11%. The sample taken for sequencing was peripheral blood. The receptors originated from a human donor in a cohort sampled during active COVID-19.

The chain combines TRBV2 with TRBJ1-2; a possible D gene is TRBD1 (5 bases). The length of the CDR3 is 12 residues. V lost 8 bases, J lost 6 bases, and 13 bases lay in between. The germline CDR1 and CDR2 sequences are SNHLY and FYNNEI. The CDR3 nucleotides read TGTGCCAGCGGCGCGGGGGTCCATGGCTACACCTTC. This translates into CASGAGVHGYTF.

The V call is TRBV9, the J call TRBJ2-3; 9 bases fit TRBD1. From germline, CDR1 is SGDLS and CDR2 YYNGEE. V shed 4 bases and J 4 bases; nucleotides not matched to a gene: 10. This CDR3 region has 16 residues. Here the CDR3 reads CASSPRDRVLADTQYF. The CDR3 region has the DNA TGTGCCAGCAGCCCCCGGGACAGGGTTTTGGCAGATACGCAGTATTTT.

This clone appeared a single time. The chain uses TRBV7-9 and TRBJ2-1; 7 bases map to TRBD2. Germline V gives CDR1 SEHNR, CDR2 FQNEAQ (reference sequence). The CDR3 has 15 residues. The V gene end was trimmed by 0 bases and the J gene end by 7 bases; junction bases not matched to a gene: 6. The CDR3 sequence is CASSLALAVRNEQFF. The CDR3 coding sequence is TGTGCCAGCAGCTTAGCGCTAGCGGTAAGGAATGAGCAGTTCTTC. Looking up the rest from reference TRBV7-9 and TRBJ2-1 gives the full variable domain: DTGVSQNPRHKITKRGQNVTFRCDPISEHNRLYWYRQTLGQGPEFLTYFQNEAQLEKSRLLSDRFSAERPKGSFSTLEIQRTEQGDSAMYLCASSLALAVRNEQFFGPGTRLTVL.

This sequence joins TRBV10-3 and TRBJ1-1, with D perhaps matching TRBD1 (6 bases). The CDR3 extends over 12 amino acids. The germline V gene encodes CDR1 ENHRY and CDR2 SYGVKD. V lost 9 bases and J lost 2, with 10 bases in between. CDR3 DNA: TGTGCCATGGCAGGGGTTAACACTGAAGCTTTCTTT. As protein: CAMAGVNTEAFF.

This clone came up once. The CDR3 DNA follows: TGTGCCAGCAGCCCTAGACCAGTTGGGAGTACTTCACCCCTCCACTTT. Translated, it gives CASSPRPVGSTSPLHF. The chain carries TRBV7-2 and TRBJ1-6; no definite D call. V lost 5 bases to trimming and J lost 9 bases, with 20 bases between them. This CDR3 has 16 residues. Per the germline V gene, CDR1 is SGHTA and CDR2 is FQGNSA.

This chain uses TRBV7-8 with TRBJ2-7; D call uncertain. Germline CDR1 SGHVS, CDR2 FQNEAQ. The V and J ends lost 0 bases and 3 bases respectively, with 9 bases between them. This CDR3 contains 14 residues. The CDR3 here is CASSLAESLYEQYF. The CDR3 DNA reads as TGTGCCAGCAGCTTAGCTGAGAGCCTCTACGAGCAGTACTTC. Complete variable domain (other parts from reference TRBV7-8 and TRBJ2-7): GAGVSQSPRYKVAKRGQDVALRCDPISGHVSLFWYQQALGQGPEFLTYFQNEAQLDKSGLPSDRFFAERPEGSVSTLKIQRTQQEDSAVYLCASSLAESLYEQYFGPGTRLTVT.

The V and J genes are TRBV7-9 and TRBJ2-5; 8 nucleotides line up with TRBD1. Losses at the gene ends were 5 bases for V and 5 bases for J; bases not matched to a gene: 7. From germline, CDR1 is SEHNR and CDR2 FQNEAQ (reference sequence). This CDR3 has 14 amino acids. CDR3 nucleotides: TGTGCCAGCAGCGCTCCAGGGGGCTGGGAGACCCAGTACTTC. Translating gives CASSAPGGWETQYF.

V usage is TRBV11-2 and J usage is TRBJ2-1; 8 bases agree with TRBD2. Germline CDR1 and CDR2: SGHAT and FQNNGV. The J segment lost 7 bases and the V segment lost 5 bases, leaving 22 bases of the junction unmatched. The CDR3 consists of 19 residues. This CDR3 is CASSRLRWVAGSPGNEQFF. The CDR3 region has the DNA TGTGCCAGCAGCCGACTTAGGTGGGTAGCGGGATCCCCGGGTAATGAGCAGTTCTTC.

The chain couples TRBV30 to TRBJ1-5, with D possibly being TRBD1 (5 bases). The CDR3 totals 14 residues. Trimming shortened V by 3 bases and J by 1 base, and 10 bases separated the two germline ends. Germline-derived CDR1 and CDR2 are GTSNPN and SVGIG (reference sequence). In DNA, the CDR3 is TGTGCCTGGAGCAGGGCAACGAGCAATCAGCCCCAGCATTTT. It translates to CAWSRATSNQPQHF.

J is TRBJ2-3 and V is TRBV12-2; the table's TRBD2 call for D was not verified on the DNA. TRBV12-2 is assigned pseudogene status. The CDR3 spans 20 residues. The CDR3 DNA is TGTGCAAGTCGCCCCCCTGTAGCGGGGGGGCCTACCAACTACACAGATACGCAGTATTTT. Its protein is CASRPPVAGGPTNYTDTQYF.

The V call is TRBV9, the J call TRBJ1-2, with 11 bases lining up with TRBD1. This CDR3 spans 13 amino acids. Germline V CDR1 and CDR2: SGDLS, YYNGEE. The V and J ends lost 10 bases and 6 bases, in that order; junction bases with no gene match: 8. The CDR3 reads CASGTGGSNGYTF. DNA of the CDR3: TGTGCCTCCGGGACAGGGGGGTCGAATGGCTACACCTTC.

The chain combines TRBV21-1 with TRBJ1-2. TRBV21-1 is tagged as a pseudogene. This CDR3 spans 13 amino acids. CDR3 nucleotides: TGTGCCAGCACCCGGGCGGGCAGTTATGGCTACACCTTC. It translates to CASTRAGSYGYTF.

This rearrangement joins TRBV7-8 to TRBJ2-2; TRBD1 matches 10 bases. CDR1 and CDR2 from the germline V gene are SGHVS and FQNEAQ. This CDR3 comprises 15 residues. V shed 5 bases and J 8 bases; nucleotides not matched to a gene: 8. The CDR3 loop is CASSIRQGAGGELFF. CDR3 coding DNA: TGTGCCAGCAGCATCCGACAGGGGGCAGGTGGGGAGCTGTTTTTT.

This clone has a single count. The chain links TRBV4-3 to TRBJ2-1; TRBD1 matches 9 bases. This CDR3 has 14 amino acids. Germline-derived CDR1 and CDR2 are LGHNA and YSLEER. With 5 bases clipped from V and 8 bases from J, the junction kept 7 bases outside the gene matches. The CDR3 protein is CASSFGQGWDEQFF. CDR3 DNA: TGCGCCAGCAGCTTCGGACAGGGGTGGGATGAGCAGTTCTTC.

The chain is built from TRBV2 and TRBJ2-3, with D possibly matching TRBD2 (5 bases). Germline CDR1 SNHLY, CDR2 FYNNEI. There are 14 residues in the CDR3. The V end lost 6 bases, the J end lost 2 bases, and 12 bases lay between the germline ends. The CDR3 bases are TGTGCCAGCAGCCGGATGGGAGCCACAGATACGCAGTATTTT. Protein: CASSRMGATDTQYF.

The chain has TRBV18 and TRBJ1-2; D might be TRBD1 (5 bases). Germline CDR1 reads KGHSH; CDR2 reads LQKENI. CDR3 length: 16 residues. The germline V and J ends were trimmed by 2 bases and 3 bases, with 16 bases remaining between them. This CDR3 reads CASSPYLADSYYGYTF. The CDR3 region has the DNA TGTGCCAGCTCACCATACCTGGCCGACAGCTACTATGGCTACACCTTC.

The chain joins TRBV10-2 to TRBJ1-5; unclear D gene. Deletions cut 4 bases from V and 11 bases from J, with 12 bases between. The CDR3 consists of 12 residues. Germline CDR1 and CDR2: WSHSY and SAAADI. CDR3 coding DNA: TGCGCCAGCAGTGTAGCGGTTGGGACCCAGCATTTT. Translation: CASSVAVGTQHF.

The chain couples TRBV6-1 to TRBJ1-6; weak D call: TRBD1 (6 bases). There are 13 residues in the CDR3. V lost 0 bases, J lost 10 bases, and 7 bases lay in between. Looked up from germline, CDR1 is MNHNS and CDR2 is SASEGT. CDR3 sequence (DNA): TGTGCCAGCAGTGAAGCGGGACACTCACCCCTCCACTTT. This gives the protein CASSEAGHSPLHF.

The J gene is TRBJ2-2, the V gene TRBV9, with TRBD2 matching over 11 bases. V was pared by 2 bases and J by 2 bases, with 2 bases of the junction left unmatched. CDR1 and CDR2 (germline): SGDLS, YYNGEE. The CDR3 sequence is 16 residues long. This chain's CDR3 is CASSVGLAGNTGELFF. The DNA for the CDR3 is TGTGCCAGCAGCGTTGGACTAGCGGGTAACACCGGGGAGCTGTTTTTT.

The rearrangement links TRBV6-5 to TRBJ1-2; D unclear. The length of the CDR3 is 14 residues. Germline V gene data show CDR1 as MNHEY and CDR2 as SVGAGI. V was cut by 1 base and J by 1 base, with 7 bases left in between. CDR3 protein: CASSYFPGNYGYTF. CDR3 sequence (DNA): TGTGCCAGCAGTTACTTCCCGGGTAACTATGGCTACACCTTC.

CDR3 residues: CASSGNVDRVNAFF. In nucleotides, the CDR3 is TGTGCCAGCAGCGGTAACGTGGACAGGGTGAATGCTTTCTTT. The chain combines TRBV9 with TRBJ1-1; TRBD1 agrees at 8 bases. This CDR3 contains 14 residues. The germline V gene encodes CDR1 SGDLS and CDR2 YYNGEE. V lost 3 bases to trimming and J lost 11 bases; unmatched junction nucleotides: 12.

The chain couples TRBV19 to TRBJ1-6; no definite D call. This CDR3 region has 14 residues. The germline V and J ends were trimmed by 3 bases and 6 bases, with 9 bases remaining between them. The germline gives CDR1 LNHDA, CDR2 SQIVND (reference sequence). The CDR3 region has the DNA TGTGCCAGTAGTATTAGCTCAACTAATTCACCCCTCCACTTT. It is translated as CASSISSTNSPLHF. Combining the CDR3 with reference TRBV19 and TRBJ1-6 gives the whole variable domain DGGITQSPKYLFRKEGQNVTLSCEQNLNHDAMYWYRQDPGQGLRLIYYSQIVNDFQKGDIAEGYSVSREKKESFPLTVTSAQKNPTAFYLCASSISSTNSPLHFGNGTRLTVT.

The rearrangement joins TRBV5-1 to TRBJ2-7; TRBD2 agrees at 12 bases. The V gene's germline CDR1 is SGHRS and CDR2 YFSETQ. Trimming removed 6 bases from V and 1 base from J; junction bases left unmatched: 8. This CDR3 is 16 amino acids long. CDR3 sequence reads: CASNMASGRVSYEQYF. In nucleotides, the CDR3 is TGCGCCAGCAACATGGCTAGCGGGAGGGTTTCCTACGAGCAGTACTTC.

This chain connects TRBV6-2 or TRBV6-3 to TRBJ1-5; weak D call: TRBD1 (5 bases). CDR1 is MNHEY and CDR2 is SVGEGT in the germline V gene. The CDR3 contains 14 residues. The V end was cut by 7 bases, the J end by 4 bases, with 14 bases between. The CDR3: CASTPLGGNQPQHF. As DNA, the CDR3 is TGTGCCAGCACCCCATTGGGGGGAAATCAGCCCCAGCATTTT.

CDR3 region: CASSLPQRAGGPNNEQFF. CDR3 nucleotide sequence: TGTGCCAGCAGCTTACCCCAACGGGCGGGAGGGCCCAACAATGAGCAGTTCTTC. This chain uses TRBV13 with TRBJ2-1, with TRBD2 matching 9 bases. CDR3 length: 18 amino acids. The V segment lost 2 bases and the J segment 5 bases; nucleotides outside the gene matches: 13. Germline V CDR1 and CDR2: PRHDT, FYEKMQ (reference sequence).

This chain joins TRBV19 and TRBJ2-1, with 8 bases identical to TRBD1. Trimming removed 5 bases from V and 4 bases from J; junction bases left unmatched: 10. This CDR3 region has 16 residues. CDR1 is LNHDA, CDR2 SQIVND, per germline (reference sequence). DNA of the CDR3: TGTGCCAGTAGTCCGGACAGGGAAGGGGTTTACAATGAGCAGTTCTTC. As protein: CASSPDREGVYNEQFF. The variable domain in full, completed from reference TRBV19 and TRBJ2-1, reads DGGITQSPKYLFRKEGQNVTLSCEQNLNHDAMYWYRQDPGQGLRLIYYSQIVNDFQKGDIAEGYSVSREKKESFPLTVTSAQKNPTAFYLCASSPDREGVYNEQFFGPGTRLTVL.

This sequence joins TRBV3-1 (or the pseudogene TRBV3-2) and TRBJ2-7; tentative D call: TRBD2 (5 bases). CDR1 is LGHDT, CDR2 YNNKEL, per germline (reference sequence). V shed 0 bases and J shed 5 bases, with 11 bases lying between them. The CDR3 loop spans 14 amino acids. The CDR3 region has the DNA TGTGCCAGCAGCCAAGAGTCCAAGAGGGACGAGCAGTACTTC. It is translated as CASSQESKRDEQYF.

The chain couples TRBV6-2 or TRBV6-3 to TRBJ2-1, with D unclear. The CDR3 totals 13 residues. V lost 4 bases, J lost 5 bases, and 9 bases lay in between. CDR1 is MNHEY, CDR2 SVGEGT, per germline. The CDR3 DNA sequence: TGTGCCAGCAGTTTCTTAGTCCACAATGAGCAGTTCTTC. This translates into CASSFLVHNEQFF.

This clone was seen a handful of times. The CDR3 protein is CASSPLAGDSEQYF. DNA for the CDR3: TGTGCCAGCTCACCCTTAGCGGGAGATAGTGAGCAGTACTTC. The chain couples TRBV18 to TRBJ2-7, with 9 bases lining up with TRBD2. Germline V gene sequence: CDR1 KGHSH, CDR2 LQKENI. Unmatched junction bases numbered 7, after V lost 3 bases and J lost 7 bases. The CDR3 is 14 amino acids.

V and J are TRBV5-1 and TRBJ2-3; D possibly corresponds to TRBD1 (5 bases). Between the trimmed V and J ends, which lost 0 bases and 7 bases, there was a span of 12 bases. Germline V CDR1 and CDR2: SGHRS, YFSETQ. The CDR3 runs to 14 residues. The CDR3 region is CASSLGPGSHTQYF. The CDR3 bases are TGCGCCAGCAGCTTGGGGCCAGGGTCTCATACGCAGTATTTT. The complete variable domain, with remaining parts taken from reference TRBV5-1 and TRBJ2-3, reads KAGVTQTPRYLIKTRGQQVTLSCSPISGHRSVSWYQQTPGQGLQFLFEYFSETQRNKGNFPGRFSGRQFSNSRSEMNVSTLELGDSALYLCASSLGPGSHTQYFGPGTRLTVL.

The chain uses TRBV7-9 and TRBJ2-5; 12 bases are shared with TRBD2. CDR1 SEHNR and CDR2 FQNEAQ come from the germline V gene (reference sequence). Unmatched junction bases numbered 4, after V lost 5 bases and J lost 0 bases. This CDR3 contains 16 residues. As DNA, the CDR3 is TGTGCCAGCAGCGCTAGCGGGAGGGGGTACCAAGAGACCCAGTACTTC. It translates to CASSASGRGYQETQYF.